This is a list of T cell receptor beta chains from one sample in a study of blood T cell repertoires in COVID-19. Profiled with immunoSEQ multiplex PCR; TCRdb holds only in-frame clones, not every one. The sample yields 270,000 or so clones, about 87% seen once. Sequencing was done on a sample of PBMCs or T cells enriched from blood (not recorded which). The origin of the receptors is a woman aged 40 to 50 with acute COVID-19. Both conserved end residues are part of each CDR3. A D gene is named only where the DNA matches it firmly. The size field is filled for only some rows; it gives once, few, many or a size class.

>TRBD1|NA|TRBV16|TRBJ2-4
CASSLRDRGNIQYF
TGTGCCAGCAGCCTCCGGGACAGGGGAAACATTCAGTACTTC
>NA|NA|TRBV5-1|TRBJ1-1
CASSLAVEARHTEAFF
TGCGCCAGCAGCTTGGCCGTAGAGGCGCGGCACACTGAAGCTTTCTTT
>TRBD2|NA|TRBV19|TRBJ2-7
CASSIGLAGTYEQYF
TGTGCCAGTAGTATCGGACTAGCGGGGACCTACGAGCAGTACTTC
>TRBD1|NA|TRBV28|TRBJ1-2
CASSSGTGAGGYTF
TGTGCCAGCAGTTCCGGGACAGGGGCTGGTGGCTACACCTTC
>NA|NA|TRBV24-1|TRBJ1-1
CATMSGDTEAFF
TGTGCCACCATGTCAGGGGACACTGAAGCTTTCTTT
>NA|NA|TRBV19|TRBJ1-4
CASGRERSEKLFF
TGTGCCAGCGGCCGGGAGAGAAGTGAAAAACTGTTTTTT
>NA|NA|TRBV7-9|TRBJ2-3
CASSTPITGSGMFTDTQYF
TGTGCCAGCAGCACACCTATAACAGGGTCCGGAATGTTCACAGATACGCAGTATTTT
>TRBD1|NA|TRBV30|TRBJ1-2
CAWSMLGTGGGGYTF
TGTGCCTGGAGCATGCTGGGAACAGGGGGCGGTGGCTACACCTTC
>TRBD1|NA|TRBV6-5|TRBJ1-2
CASSPDRDNGYTF
TGTGCCAGCAGTCCCGACAGGGACAATGGCTACACCTTC
>NA|NA|TRBV9|TRBJ2-1
CASSVDYLSSYNEQFF
TGTGCCAGCAGCGTAGACTATCTTAGCTCCTACAATGAGCAGTTCTTC
>TRBD1|NA|TRBV28|TRBJ1-2
CASSYGQGRDYGYTF
TGTGCCAGCAGCTATGGACAGGGGAGGGACTATGGCTACACCTTC
>NA|NA|TRBV29-1|TRBJ2-1
CSVAKSDEQFF
TGCAGCGTTGCGAAAAGCGATGAGCAGTTCTTC
>NA|NA|TRBV5-1|TRBJ1-2
CASSYPGRGNYGYTF
TGCGCCAGCAGCTACCCAGGACGGGGTAACTATGGCTACACCTTC
>NA|NA|TRBV7-9|TRBJ2-3
CASSRFSQGGADTQYF
TGTGCCAGCAGCCGATTTTCGCAAGGGGGGGCAGATACGCAGTATTTT
>NA|NA|TRBV15|TRBJ1-1
CATSRQANTEAFF
TGTGCCACCAGCAGACAAGCTAACACTGAAGCTTTCTTT
>TRBD1|NA|TRBV7-9|TRBJ2-6
CASSLQGAWSGANVLTF
TGTGCCAGCAGCTTACAGGGGGCTTGGTCTGGGGCCAACGTCCTGACTTTC
>NA|NA|TRBV19|TRBJ1-5
CASSSLQGWQPQHF
TGTGCCAGTAGTTCCCTACAGGGTTGGCAGCCCCAGCATTTT
>TRBD1|NA|TRBV28|TRBJ1-2
CASSFPDRGYGYTF
TGTGCCAGCAGTTTTCCCGACAGGGGGTATGGCTACACCTTC
>TRBD2|NA|TRBV4-2|TRBJ2-2
CASSQDAGLAGAGELFF
TGTGCCAGCAGCCAAGACGCGGGACTAGCGGGAGCCGGGGAGCTGTTTTTT
>NA|NA|TRBV18|TRBJ1-4
CASSPQRQKATNEKLFF
TGTGCCAGCTCACCACAGAGACAGAAAGCAACTAATGAAAAACTGTTTTTT
>TRBD2|NA|TRBV5-1|TRBJ2-1
CASSLSLGLVYEQFF
TGCGCCAGCAGCTTGTCTTTGGGACTAGTCTATGAGCAGTTCTTC
>TRBD1|once|TRBV27|TRBJ1-1
CASRPLATGQGNTEAFF
TGTGCCAGCAGACCTCTGGCGACGGGACAGGGGAACACTGAAGCTTTCTTT
>TRBD2|NA|TRBV2|TRBJ2-7
CASSEIRLVGGRTQVAEQYF
TGTGCCAGCAGTGAAATTCGGTTGGTTGGCGGGAGGACCCAGGTTGCCGAGCAGTACTTC
>NA|NA|TRBV6-5|TRBJ1-2
CASSYSEGNYGYTF
TGTGCCAGCAGTTACTCCGAGGGTAACTATGGCTACACCTTC
>TRBD1|NA|TRBV7-8|TRBJ1-2
CASSGRTGVNYGYTF
TGTGCCAGCAGCGGCAGGACAGGGGTTAACTATGGCTACACCTTC
>NA|NA|TRBV4-3|TRBJ2-2
CASSPQTGFPGELFF
TGCGCCAGCAGCCCGCAAACAGGGTTTCCCGGGGAGCTGTTTTTT
>NA|NA|TRBV20-1|TRBJ1-4
CSASDSLIGKLFF
TGCAGTGCTAGTGATTCCCTGATCGGAAAACTGTTTTTT
>NA|NA|TRBV19|TRBJ1-1
CASSDPFRGNTEAFF
TGTGCCAGTAGTGACCCCTTCCGGGGGAACACTGAAGCTTTCTTT
>NA|once|TRBV7-2|TRBJ1-2
CASNTGQTYGYTF
TGTGCCAGCAACACCGGACAGACTTATGGCTACACCTTC